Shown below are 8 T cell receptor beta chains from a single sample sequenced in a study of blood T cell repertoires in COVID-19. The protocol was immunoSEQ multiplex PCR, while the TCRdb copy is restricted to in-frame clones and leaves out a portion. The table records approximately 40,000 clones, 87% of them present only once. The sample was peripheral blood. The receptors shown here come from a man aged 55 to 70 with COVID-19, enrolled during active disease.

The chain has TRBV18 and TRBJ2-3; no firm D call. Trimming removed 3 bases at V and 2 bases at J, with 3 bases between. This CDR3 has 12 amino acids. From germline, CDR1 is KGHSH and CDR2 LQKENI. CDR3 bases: TGTGCCAGCTCACCCTACACAGATACGCAGTATTTT. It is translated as CASSPYTDTQYF.

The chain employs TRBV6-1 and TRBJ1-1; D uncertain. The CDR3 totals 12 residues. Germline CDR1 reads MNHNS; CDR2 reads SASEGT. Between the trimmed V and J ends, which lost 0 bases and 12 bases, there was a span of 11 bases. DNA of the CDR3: TGTGCCAGCAGTGAAGCCCCGATCTGGCCTTTCTTT. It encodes CASSEAPIWPFF.

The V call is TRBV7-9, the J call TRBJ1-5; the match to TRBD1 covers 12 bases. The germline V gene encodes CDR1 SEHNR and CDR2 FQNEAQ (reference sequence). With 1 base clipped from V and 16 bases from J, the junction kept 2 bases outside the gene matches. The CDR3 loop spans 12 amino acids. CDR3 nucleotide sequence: TGTGCCAGCAGCTTAGGGGACAGGGGGCCCCATTTT. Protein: CASSLGDRGPHF.

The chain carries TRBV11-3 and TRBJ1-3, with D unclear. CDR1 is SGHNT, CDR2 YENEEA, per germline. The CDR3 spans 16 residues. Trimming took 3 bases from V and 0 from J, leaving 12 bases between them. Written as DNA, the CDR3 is TGTGCCAGCAGCTTTGGCAGGCTGAGCTCTGGAAACACCATATATTTT. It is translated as CASSFGRLSSGNTIYF.

Here the CDR3 reads CASSTYSHPYNEQFF. The DNA of the CDR3 is TGTGCCAGCAGTACCTATTCTCACCCCTACAATGAGCAGTTCTTC. The V call is TRBV27, the J call TRBJ2-1; no reliable D call. Germline assignment: CDR1 MNHEY and CDR2 SMNVEV (reference sequence). The CDR3 extends over 15 amino acids. The germline V and J ends were trimmed by 5 bases and 2 bases, with 13 bases remaining between them.

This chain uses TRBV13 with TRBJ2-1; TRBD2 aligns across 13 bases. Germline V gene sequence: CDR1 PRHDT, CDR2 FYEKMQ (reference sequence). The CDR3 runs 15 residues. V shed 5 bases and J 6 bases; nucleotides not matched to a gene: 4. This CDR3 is CASSTRTSGSNEQFF. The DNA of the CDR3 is TGTGCCAGCAGCACAAGGACTAGCGGGAGCAATGAGCAGTTCTTC. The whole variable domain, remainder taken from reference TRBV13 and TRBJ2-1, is AAGVIQSPRHLIKEKRETATLKCYPIPRHDTVYWYQQGPGQDPQFLISFYEKMQSDKGSIPDRFSAQQFSDYHSELNMSSLELGDSALYFCASSTRTSGSNEQFFGPGTRLTVL.

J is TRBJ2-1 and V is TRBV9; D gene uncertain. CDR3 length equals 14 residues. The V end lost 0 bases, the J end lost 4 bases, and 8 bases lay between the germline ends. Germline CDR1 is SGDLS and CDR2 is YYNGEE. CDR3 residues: CASSVGGGYNEQFF. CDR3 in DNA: TGTGCCAGCAGCGTAGGCGGTGGATACAATGAGCAGTTCTTC.

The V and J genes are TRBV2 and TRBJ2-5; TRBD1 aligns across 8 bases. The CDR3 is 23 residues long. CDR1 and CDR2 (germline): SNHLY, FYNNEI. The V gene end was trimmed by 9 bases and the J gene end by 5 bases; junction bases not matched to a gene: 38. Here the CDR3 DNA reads TGTGCCAGTTCCCTTCTCCCCCGACAATCCCGGGGACAGGTCATCGTAGGAGGGGAGACCCAGTACTTC. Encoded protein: CASSLLPRQSRGQVIVGGETQYF. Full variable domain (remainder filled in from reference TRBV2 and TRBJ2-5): EPEVTQTPSHQVTQMGQEVILRCVPISNHLYFYWYRQILGQKVEFLVSFYNNEISEKSEIFDDQFSVERPDGSNFTLKIRSTKLEDSAMYFCASSLLPRQSRGQVIVGGETQYFGPGTRLLVL.